This TCR beta chain stems from a study of T cell responses to AZD1222 COVID-19 vaccine. Study at large: Doses given second, at about 4 or about 12 weeks, were pooled.

General study results and limits: Researchers report vaccine-associated CD4 TCRs spanning spike, with dominance at 160-218 and 743-854. Seropositivity was recorded at baseline in only 5 or 6 AZD1222 recipients.

CDR3 length: 13 residues. Germline CDR1 is MGHDK and CDR2 is SYGVNS. The V gene end was trimmed by 6 bases and the J gene end by 8 bases; junction bases not matched to a gene: 9. Concerning this clone: Its cognate antigen is unknown.

Profiling relied on immunoSEQ multiplex PCR, and the TCRdb table lists in-frame clones only, not all of them. Of under 200,000 clones listed, around 94% were seen once; the top ten hold about 0.64%. This TCR came from an adult in good health. The source material was peripheral blood, sampled on day 0 of AZD1222 vaccination. The chain is built from TRBV25-1 and TRBJ1-2; 7 nucleotides match TRBD1. The CDR3 nucleotides read TGTGCCAGCAGCCCTACAGGGGTGTACGGCTACACCTTC. Translated: CASSPTGVYGYTF.